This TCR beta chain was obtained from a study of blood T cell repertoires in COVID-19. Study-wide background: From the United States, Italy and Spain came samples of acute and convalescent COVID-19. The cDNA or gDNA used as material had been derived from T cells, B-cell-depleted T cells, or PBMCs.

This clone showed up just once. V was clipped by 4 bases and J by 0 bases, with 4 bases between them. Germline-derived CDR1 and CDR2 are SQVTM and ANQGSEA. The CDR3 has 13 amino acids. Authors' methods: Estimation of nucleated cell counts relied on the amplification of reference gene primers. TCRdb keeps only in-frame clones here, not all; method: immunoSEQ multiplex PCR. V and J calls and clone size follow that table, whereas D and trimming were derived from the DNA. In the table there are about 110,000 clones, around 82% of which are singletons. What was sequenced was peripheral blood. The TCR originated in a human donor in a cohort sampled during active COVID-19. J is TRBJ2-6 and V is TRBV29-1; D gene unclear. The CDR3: CSVAVSGANVLTF. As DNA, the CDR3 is TGCAGCGTTGCAGTCTCTGGGGCCAACGTCCTGACTTTC.